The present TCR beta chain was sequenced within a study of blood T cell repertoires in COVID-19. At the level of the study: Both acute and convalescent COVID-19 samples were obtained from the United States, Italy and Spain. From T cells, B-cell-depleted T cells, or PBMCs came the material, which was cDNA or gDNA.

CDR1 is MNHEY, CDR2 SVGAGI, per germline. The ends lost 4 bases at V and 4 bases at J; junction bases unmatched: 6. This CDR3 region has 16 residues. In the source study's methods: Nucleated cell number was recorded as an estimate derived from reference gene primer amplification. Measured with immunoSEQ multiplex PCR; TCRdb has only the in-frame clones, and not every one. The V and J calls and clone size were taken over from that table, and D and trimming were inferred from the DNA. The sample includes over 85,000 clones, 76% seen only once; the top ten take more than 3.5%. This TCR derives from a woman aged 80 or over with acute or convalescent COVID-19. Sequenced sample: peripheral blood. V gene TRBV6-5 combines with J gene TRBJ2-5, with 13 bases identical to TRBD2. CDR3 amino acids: CASSSGLAGVGETQYF. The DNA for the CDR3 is TGTGCCAGCAGTTCCGGACTAGCGGGAGTGGGAGAGACCCAGTACTTC.